The following is a TCR beta chain sequence with its context. The antigen remains undetermined. Donors were healthy Caucasian individuals from Russia aged roughly 6 to 90. About 10 milliliters of peripheral blood were drawn from each donor into EDTA-treated tubes. The CDR3 totals 14 residues. CDR1 is SGDLS and CDR2 is YYNGEE in the germline V gene. V was trimmed by 6 bases and J by 2 bases, leaving 13 bases between them. For the second PCR, which ran for roughly 6 to 11 cycles, a sample-barcoded 5' primer and a J-beta primer mix were used. Every cDNA was tagged by a template-switch adaptor with 12 random nucleotides. MiXCR, run by TCRdb on the 5' RACE reads, gives a single entry per CDR3 protein. This table has about 800,000 distinct CDR3 sequences, more than 35% appearing once. The data originate from a study of blood T cells in healthy people across ages. Study-wide findings and caveats: The study lacked donor CMV status, which possibly confounded expanded clonotype changes.

The TCR was taken from a man aged 80 or over in good health. This chain connects TRBV9 to TRBJ2-3; maybe TRBD1 (6 bases). The sample comprised blood. The DNA for the CDR3 is TGTGCCAGCAAATCGGGACACACCACAGATACGCAGTATTTT. Translation: CASKSGHTTDTQYF.